This T cell receptor (beta chain) was profiled in a study of shared clonotypes between healthy human individuals. Study as a whole: The study drew on two women and a few men aged 18 to 49 as donors.

The data were produced by immunoSEQ multiplex PCR, yet TCRdb's version contains in-frame clones alone and is incomplete. Of 2 million to 2.5 million clones in the sample, around 95% are singletons; the top ten hold over 0.1%. Study conclusions and caveats: The sampled material consisted only of blood, and tissue repertoires are likely to differ.

In the case of this clone: Its antigen is still unknown.

This CDR3 spans 14 amino acids. Trimming removed 5 bases at V and 11 bases at J, with 19 bases between. Germline V gene lookup returns CDR1 SGHTA and CDR2 FQGNSA. The origin of this receptor is a man aged 18 to 35 in good health. Material for sequencing was naive CD4+ T cells sorted from blood. The subset here: CD45RA+ positively selected. The V gene is TRBV7-2, the J gene TRBJ1-3; maybe TRBD1 (5 bases). As DNA, the CDR3 is TGTGCCAGCAGCGTCTCGGGACTGCTCGGCGCCATATATTTT. It is translated as CASSVSGLLGAIYF.